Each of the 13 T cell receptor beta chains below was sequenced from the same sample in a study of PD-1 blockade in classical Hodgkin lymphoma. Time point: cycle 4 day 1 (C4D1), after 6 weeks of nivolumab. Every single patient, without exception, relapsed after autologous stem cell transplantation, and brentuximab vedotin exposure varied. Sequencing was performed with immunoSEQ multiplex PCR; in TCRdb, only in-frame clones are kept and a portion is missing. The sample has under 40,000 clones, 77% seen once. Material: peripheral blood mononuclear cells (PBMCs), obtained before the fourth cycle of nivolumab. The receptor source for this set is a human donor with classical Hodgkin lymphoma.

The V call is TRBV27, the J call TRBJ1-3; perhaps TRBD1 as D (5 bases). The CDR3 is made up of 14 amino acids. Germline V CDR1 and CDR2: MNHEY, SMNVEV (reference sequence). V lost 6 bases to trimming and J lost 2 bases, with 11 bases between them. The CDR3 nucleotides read TGTGCCAGCAGGGACATGCTTGCTGGAAACACCATATATTTT. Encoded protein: CASRDMLAGNTIYF.

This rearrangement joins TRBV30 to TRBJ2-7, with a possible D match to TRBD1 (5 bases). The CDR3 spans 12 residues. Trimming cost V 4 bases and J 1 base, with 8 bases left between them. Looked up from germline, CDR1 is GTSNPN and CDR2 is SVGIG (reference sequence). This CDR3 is CAWKAGSYEQYF. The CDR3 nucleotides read TGTGCCTGGAAGGCAGGGTCCTACGAGCAGTACTTC.

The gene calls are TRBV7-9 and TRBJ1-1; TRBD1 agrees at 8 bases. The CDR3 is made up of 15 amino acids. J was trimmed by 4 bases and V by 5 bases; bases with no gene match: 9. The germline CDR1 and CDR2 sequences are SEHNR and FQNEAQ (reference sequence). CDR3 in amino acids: CASSHPRTGSTEAFF. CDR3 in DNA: TGTGCCAGCAGCCACCCCCGGACAGGGAGCACTGAAGCTTTCTTT.

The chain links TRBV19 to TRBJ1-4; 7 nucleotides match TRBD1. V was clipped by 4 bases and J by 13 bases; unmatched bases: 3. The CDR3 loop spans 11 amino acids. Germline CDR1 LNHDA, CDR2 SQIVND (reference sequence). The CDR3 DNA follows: TGTGCCAGTAGTACCCAGGGGGGACTGTTTTTT. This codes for CASSTQGGLFF.

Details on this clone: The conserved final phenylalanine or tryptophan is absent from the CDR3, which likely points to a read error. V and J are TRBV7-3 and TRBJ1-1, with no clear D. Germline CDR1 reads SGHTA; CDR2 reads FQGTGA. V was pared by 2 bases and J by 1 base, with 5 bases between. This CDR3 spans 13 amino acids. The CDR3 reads CASSLGRNTEAFL. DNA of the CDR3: TGTGCCAGCAGCTTAGGACGGAACACTGAAGCTTTCCTT.

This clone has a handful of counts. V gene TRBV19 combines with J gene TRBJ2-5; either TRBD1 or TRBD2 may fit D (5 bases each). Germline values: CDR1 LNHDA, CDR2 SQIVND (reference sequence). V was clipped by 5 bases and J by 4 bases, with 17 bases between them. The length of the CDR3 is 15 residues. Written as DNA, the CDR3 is TGTGCCAGTAGTTGGGGAATTCCTGGGGGAGAGACCCAGTACTTC. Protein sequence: CASSWGIPGGETQYF.

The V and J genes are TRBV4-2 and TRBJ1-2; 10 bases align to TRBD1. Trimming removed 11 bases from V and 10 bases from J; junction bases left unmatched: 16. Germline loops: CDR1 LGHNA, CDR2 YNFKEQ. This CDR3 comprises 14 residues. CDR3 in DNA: TGTGCCGGGATGGACAGGGGGATTACACAGGACTACACCTTC. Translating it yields CAGMDRGITQDYTF.

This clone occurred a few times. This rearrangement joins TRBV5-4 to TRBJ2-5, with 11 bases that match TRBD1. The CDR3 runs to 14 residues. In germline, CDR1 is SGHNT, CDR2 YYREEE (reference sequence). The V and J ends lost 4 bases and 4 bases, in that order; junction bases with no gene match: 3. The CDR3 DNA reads TGTGCCAGCAGCCGGGACAGGGGGTCAGAGACCCAGTACTTC. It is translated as CASSRDRGSETQYF.

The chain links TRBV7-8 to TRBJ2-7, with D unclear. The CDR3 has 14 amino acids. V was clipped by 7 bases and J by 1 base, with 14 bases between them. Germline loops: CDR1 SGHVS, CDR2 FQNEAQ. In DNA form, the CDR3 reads TGTGCCAGCACCCGACGAACTGGGTCCTACGAGCAGTACTTC. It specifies CASTRRTGSYEQYF.

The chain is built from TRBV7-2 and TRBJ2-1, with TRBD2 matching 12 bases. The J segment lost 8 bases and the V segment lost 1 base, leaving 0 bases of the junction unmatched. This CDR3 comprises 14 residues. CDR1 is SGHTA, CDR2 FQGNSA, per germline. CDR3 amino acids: CASSLGLAGDEQFF. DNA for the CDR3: TGTGCCAGCAGCTTAGGACTAGCGGGGGATGAGCAGTTCTTC. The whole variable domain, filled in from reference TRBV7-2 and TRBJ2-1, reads GAGVSQSPSNKVTEKGKDVELRCDPISGHTALYWYRQSLGQGLEFLIYFQGNSAPDKSGLPSDRFSAERTGGSVSTLTIQRTQQEDSAVYLCASSLGLAGDEQFFGPGTRLTVL.

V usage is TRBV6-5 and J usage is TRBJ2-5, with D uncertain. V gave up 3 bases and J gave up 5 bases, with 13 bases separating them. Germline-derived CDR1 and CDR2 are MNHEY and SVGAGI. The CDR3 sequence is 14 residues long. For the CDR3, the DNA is TGTGCCAGCAGTTATCTAGGGATGGGGGAGACCCAGTACTTC. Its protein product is CASSYLGMGETQYF.

The DNA for the CDR3 is TGTGCCTGGGGACAGTTTAATCAGCCCCAGCATTTT. Protein sequence: CAWGQFNQPQHF. The chain uses TRBV30 and TRBJ1-5, with D perhaps TRBD1 (6 bases). Trimming took off 5 bases at V and 4 bases at J, with 9 bases between the two ends. The CDR3 has 12 amino acids. From germline, CDR1 is GTSNPN and CDR2 SVGIG (reference sequence).

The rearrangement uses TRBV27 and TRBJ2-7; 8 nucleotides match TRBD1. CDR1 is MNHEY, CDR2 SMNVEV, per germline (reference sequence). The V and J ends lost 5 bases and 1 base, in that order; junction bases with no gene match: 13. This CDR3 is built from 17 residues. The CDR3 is CASSPGQGLPLSYEQYF. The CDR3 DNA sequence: TGTGCCAGCAGTCCCGGACAGGGCCTCCCTTTGTCCTACGAGCAGTACTTC.